The next 18 T cell receptor beta chains were all read from a single sample in a study of shared clonotypes between healthy human individuals (dated by TCRdb to the early 2020s). Libraries were prepared through the immunoSEQ multiplex PCR assay. As stored in TCRdb, this immuneACCESS dataset retains in-frame rearrangements with V and J assigned. A fraction of the clones does not appear; measured against another copy, unresolved V genes explain less than half of the discrepancy, and the remainder lacks a known reason. The sample table shows some 500,000 clones, and roughly three quarters are seen once. About 12% of the sample is taken by the ten largest. The sequenced material came from PBMCs. The receptors originated from a woman aged 40 to 50 in good health. Some clones in this sample may be carry-over from other donors' samples.

As concerns this clone: A far larger clone lies a single base away; this is likely a read error. Additional DNA sequences in this sample encode the identical CDR3. The chain has TRBV7-9 and TRBJ1-1; D gene unclear. This CDR3 contains 12 residues. Deletions cut 5 bases from V and 14 bases from J, with 18 bases between. Looked up from germline, CDR1 is SEHNR and CDR2 is FQNEAQ (reference sequence). The CDR3 spells CASSPMDVSSFF. The CDR3 DNA reads as TGTGCCAGCAGCCCAATGGATGTCTCAAGCTTCTTT.

The count of this clone is one. The V and J genes are TRBV6-1 and TRBJ2-7; D uncertain. Germline V gene lookup returns CDR1 MNHNS and CDR2 SASEGT. V lost 4 bases and J 5 bases, leaving 15 bases between the germline ends. This CDR3 has 14 residues. In nucleotides, the CDR3 is TGTGCCAGCAGTGTGACACGGTCTCCCCACGAGCAGTACTTC. Amino acids: CASSVTRSPHEQYF.

V and J are TRBV6-6 and TRBJ2-7; TRBD1 or TRBD2 may be the D gene (5 bases each). The germline V and J ends were trimmed by 8 bases and 2 bases, with 13 bases remaining between them. The CDR3 has 13 residues. Germline CDR1 is MNHNY and CDR2 is SVGAGI (reference sequence). The CDR3 reads CASRRDQTYEQYF. The CDR3 DNA follows: TGTGCCAGCCGCCGGGACCAAACCTACGAGCAGTACTTC.

The genes are TRBV27 and TRBJ2-2, with a tentative D call TRBD1 (5 bases). The CDR3 runs to 15 residues. V lost 6 bases, J lost 6 bases, and 17 bases lay in between. CDR1 and CDR2 from the germline V gene are MNHEY and SMNVEV (reference sequence). The CDR3: CASRTYRPAPGELFF. In nucleotides, the CDR3 is TGTGCCAGCAGAACGTACAGGCCTGCACCCGGGGAGCTGTTTTTT.

The DNA of the CDR3 is TGTGCCAGCACCCCAGGGTCGGGACTTGCCTACGAGCAGTACTTC. Translated: CASTPGSGLAYEQYF. V usage is TRBV11-2 and J usage is TRBJ2-7, with D perhaps matching TRBD2 (6 bases). CDR1 and CDR2 (germline): SGHAT, FQNNGV. The CDR3 is 15 amino acids. V lost 7 bases, J lost 2 bases, and 18 bases lay in between.

This rearrangement joins TRBV11-3 to TRBJ2-2; D ambiguous. Trimming stripped 3 bases from V and 0 bases from J, with 8 bases between. The CDR3 is 15 residues long. The germline V gene encodes CDR1 SGHNT and CDR2 YENEEA. In DNA, the CDR3 is TGTGCCAGCAGCTTTCGCACGGCGAACACCGGGGAGCTGTTTTTT. Protein product: CASSFRTANTGELFF. Looking up the rest from reference TRBV11-3 and TRBJ2-2 gives the full variable domain: EAGVVQSPRYKIIEKKQPVAFWCNPISGHNTLYWYLQNLGQGPELLIRYENEEAVDDSQLPKDRFSAERLKGVDSTLKIQPAELGDSAVYLCASSFRTANTGELFFGEGSRLTVL.

Comment on this clone: This could be a read error, since a much larger clone is one nucleotide away. This is likely a read error, given that the CDR3 carries no conserved phenylalanine or tryptophan at its end. V gene TRBV6-1 combines with J gene TRBJ2-7; tentative D call: TRBD1 (6 bases). The length of the CDR3 is 15 residues. The germline CDR1 and CDR2 sequences are MNHNS and SASEGT. The V end was cut by 3 bases, the J end by 7 bases, with 19 bases between. The CDR3 loop is CASSEGAGDGGEQYS. DNA of the CDR3: TGTGCCAGCAGTGAGGGGGCAGGGGATGGGGGTGAGCAGTACTCC.

V gene TRBV5-1 combines with J gene TRBJ1-1; tentative D call: TRBD1 (6 bases). V lost 4 bases and J 2 bases, leaving 12 bases between the germline ends. The CDR3 has 14 amino acids. Germline V CDR1 and CDR2: SGHRS, YFSETQ. CDR3 DNA sequence: TGCGCCAGCAGCACAGGGTCTTTCAACACTGAAGCTTTCTTT. It specifies CASSTGSFNTEAFF.

This sequence joins TRBV9 and TRBJ2-5, with 11 bases matching TRBD2. V lost 0 bases to trimming and J lost 4 bases; unmatched junction nucleotides: 2. This CDR3 region has 15 residues. Germline lookup yields CDR1 SGDLS and CDR2 YYNGEE. The CDR3 nucleotides are TGTGCCAGCAGCGTAGTTGGACTAGCGGGAGAGACCCAGTACTTC. Translation gives CASSVVGLAGETQYF. Full variable domain (outside the CDR3, taken from reference TRBV9 and TRBJ2-5): DSGVTQTPKHLITATGQRVTLRCSPRSGDLSVYWYQQSLDQGLQFLIQYYNGEERAKGNILERFSAQQFPDLHSELNLSSLELGDSALYFCASSVVGLAGETQYFGPGTRLLVL.

This clone has only a few counts. The gene calls are TRBV5-1 and TRBJ2-5; 10 bases fit TRBD1. The DNA end is a closer match to TRBJ2-7, so the J assignment may be wrong. The CDR3 is made up of 15 amino acids. Germline V gene sequence: CDR1 SGHRS, CDR2 YFSETQ. CDR3 protein: CASRTGTGDSYEQYF. CDR3 DNA: TGCGCCAGCAGGACCGGGACAGGGGACTCCTACGAGCAGTACTTC.

The sample holds many counts of this clone. This chain uses TRBV19 with TRBJ2-5; tentatively, D is TRBD1 (5 bases). Germline loops: CDR1 LNHDA, CDR2 SQIVND (reference sequence). V lost 11 bases and J lost 5, with 18 bases in between. The CDR3 consists of 13 residues. The CDR3 here is CASMPQGGETQYF. As DNA, the CDR3 is TGTGCCTCCATGCCTCAGGGTGGCGAGACCCAGTACTTC.

The chain couples TRBV5-1 to TRBJ2-3, with no clear D. Trimming pared 4 bases from V and 1 base from J, leaving 13 bases between. This CDR3 is 15 amino acids long. Germline V gene data show CDR1 as SGHRS and CDR2 as YFSETQ. The chain's CDR3 is CASSPGMGRTDTQYF. The CDR3 region has the DNA TGCGCCAGCAGCCCTGGCATGGGCCGCACAGATACGCAGTATTTT.

Points on this clone: The sample contains more than one DNA sequence encoding this CDR3. The chain links TRBV7-3 to TRBJ2-3, with 7 bases fitting TRBD1. V shed 5 bases, J shed 4 bases, and the junction held 6 bases outside the gene matches. Germline CDR1 SGHTA, CDR2 FQGTGA. The CDR3 spans 14 residues. DNA for the CDR3: TGTGCCAGCAGCCTCGACAGGGCGTCAGATACGCAGTATTTT. Amino acid sequence: CASSLDRASDTQYF.

This sequence joins TRBV2 and TRBJ1-5; D gene ambiguous. The CDR3 covers 13 residues. With 5 bases removed from V and 5 bases from J, the gap between germline ends came to 10 bases. Germline V lookup: CDR1 SNHLY, CDR2 FYNNEI. DNA of the CDR3: TGTGCCAGCAGTTCGTACCCCTATCAGCCCCAGCATTTT. It is translated as CASSSYPYQPQHF.

This clone was detected many times. The sample has other DNA sequences that encode this CDR3 too. The chain is built from TRBV18 and TRBJ1-1; D might be TRBD1 (5 bases). There are 15 residues in the CDR3. Germline CDR1 is KGHSH and CDR2 is LQKENI. Between the trimmed V and J ends, which lost 4 bases and 1 base, there was a span of 13 bases. CDR3 in amino acids: CASSQIQDPNTEAFF. DNA for the CDR3: TGTGCCAGCTCACAGATACAGGACCCGAACACTGAAGCTTTCTTT. The entire variable domain, with the rest obtained from reference TRBV18 and TRBJ1-1, is as follows: NAGVMQNPRHLVRRRGQEARLRCSPMKGHSHVYWYRQLPEEGLKFMVYLQKENIIDESGMPKERFSAEFPKEGPSILRIQQVVRGDSAAYFCASSQIQDPNTEAFFGQGTRLTVV.

The rearrangement uses TRBV9 and TRBJ2-2; 7 positions agree with TRBD1. Germline V gene lookup returns CDR1 SGDLS and CDR2 YYNGEE. The CDR3 covers 13 residues. V gave up 4 bases and J gave up 14 bases; unmatched junction bases: 11. CDR3 in DNA: TGTGCCAGCAGCTCTAAACCGACAGGGCCCCTGTTTTTT. Its translation is CASSSKPTGPLFF.

In this sample, this clone turned up once. A much bigger clone sits one base away, suggesting this may be a read error. The CDR3 nucleotides are TGTGCCAGCAGCTTACCCGCCGGGACAGTATATGGCTACACCTTC. Translation: CASSLPAGTVYGYTF. This sequence joins TRBV7-8 and TRBJ1-2; 7 nucleotides agree with TRBD1. CDR3 length: 15 residues. Losses at the gene ends were 2 bases for V and 5 bases for J; bases not matched to a gene: 8. Germline V gene sequence: CDR1 SGHVS, CDR2 FQNEAQ.

The chain couples TRBV7-9 to TRBJ1-1, with 7 bases lining up with TRBD1. Germline-derived CDR1 and CDR2 are SEHNR and FQNEAQ (reference sequence). V lost 4 bases and J lost 5; bases outside the gene matches: 10. The CDR3 totals 15 residues. The CDR3 loop reads CASSSINRGRTEAFF. The CDR3 DNA sequence: TGTGCCAGCAGCTCAATCAACAGGGGAAGGACTGAAGCTTTCTTT. The variable domain in full, with the rest retrieved from reference TRBV7-9 and TRBJ1-1, is DTGVSQNPRHKITKRGQNVTFRCDPISEHNRLYWYRQTLGQGPEFLTYFQNEAQLEKSRLLSDRFSAERPKGSFSTLEIQRTEQGDSAMYLCASSSINRGRTEAFFGQGTRLTVV.